These 20 T cell receptor beta chains originate from one sample sequenced in a study of blood T cell repertoires in COVID-19. Measured with immunoSEQ multiplex PCR; TCRdb has only the in-frame clones, and not every one. The repertoire holds roughly 97,000 clones, with around 87% as singletons. Sequencing was done on a sample of peripheral blood. These receptors were collected from a human donor in a cohort sampled during active COVID-19.

This chain connects TRBV5-6 to TRBJ1-1; TRBD1 agrees at 8 bases. This CDR3 contains 17 residues. In germline, CDR1 is SGHDT, CDR2 YYEEEE. The J segment lost 5 bases and the V segment lost 4 bases, leaving 16 bases of the junction unmatched. The CDR3 loop is CASSPGTGVVVGTEAFF. CDR3 coding DNA: TGTGCCAGCAGCCCGGGGACAGGAGTTGTGGTGGGGACTGAAGCTTTCTTT.

The chain links TRBV5-6 to TRBJ2-1; maybe TRBD2 (5 bases). This CDR3 has 16 amino acids. Trimming pared 5 bases from V and 0 bases from J, leaving 15 bases between. Germline CDR1 is SGHDT and CDR2 is YYEEEE. CDR3 in DNA: TGTGCCAGCAGTCGGACTTATTCGAGCTCCTACAATGAGCAGTTCTTC. This translates into CASSRTYSSSYNEQFF. The entire variable domain, with the rest obtained from reference TRBV5-6 and TRBJ2-1, is as follows: DAGVTQSPTHLIKTRGQQVTLRCSPKSGHDTVSWYQQALGQGPQFIFQYYEEEERQRGNFPDRFSGHQFPNYSSELNVNALLLGDSALYLCASSRTYSSSYNEQFFGPGTRLTVL.

This rearrangement joins TRBV25-1 to TRBJ2-7; no definite D call. CDR3 length: 13 amino acids. Germline CDR1 and CDR2: MGHDK and SYGVNS. Trimming cost V 4 bases and J 1 base, with 8 bases left between them. The CDR3 sequence: CASSGAVSYEQYF. CDR3 coding DNA: TGTGCCAGCAGTGGGGCAGTATCCTACGAGCAGTACTTC.

This clone was observed once. V gene TRBV29-1 combines with J gene TRBJ2-7; D ambiguous. Trimming stripped 4 bases from V and 6 bases from J, with 10 bases between. The germline V gene encodes CDR1 SQVTM and CDR2 ANQGSEA. The CDR3 consists of 11 residues. CDR3: CSVVLDIEQYF. The CDR3 DNA is TGCAGCGTTGTTCTAGATATCGAGCAGTACTTC.

This chain joins TRBV27 and TRBJ2-6; D is perhaps TRBD1 (5 bases). Germline CDR1 and CDR2: MNHEY and SMNVEV (reference sequence). This CDR3 region has 16 residues. V was pared by 0 bases and J by 1 base, with 7 bases between. The chain's CDR3 is CASSLSGVSGANVLTF. In DNA, the CDR3 is TGTGCCAGCAGTTTATCAGGGGTATCTGGGGCCAACGTCCTGACTTTC.

The chain employs TRBV27 and TRBJ1-1; tentative D call: TRBD1 (6 bases). Trimming cost V 2 bases and J 0 bases, with 10 bases left between them. The CDR3 covers 15 residues. Germline values: CDR1 MNHEY, CDR2 SMNVEV (reference sequence). The CDR3, as DNA: TGTGCCAGCAGTTTAAGGGGGTTCATGAACACTGAAGCTTTCTTT. It is translated as CASSLRGFMNTEAFF.

The chain uses TRBV3-1 (or the pseudogene TRBV3-2) and TRBJ2-7; D is ambiguous. The length of the CDR3 is 15 residues. Germline CDR1 LGHDT, CDR2 YNNKEL (reference sequence). V was clipped by 0 bases and J by 7 bases, with 16 bases between them. CDR3 in DNA: TGTGCCAGCAGCCAAGATTTCGGCGGCCCCTGGGAGCAGTACTTC. It is translated as CASSQDFGGPWEQYF.

V is TRBV4-1 and J is TRBJ2-7, with D tentatively TRBD1 (6 bases). V dropped 0 bases and J dropped 7 bases, with 25 bases sitting between them. This CDR3 is built from 18 residues. Germline CDR1 MGHRA, CDR2 YSYEKL. In nucleotides, the CDR3 is TGCGCCAGCAGCCAAGATGGTGGGACATCGGGCCGCTCGCGGGAGCAGTACTTC. It yields the protein CASSQDGGTSGRSREQYF.

The chain is built from TRBV24-1 and TRBJ2-5; no reliable D call. V was shortened by 0 bases and J by 9 bases, with 13 bases between the two germline ends. Germline lookup yields CDR1 KGHDR and CDR2 SFDVKD. The CDR3 consists of 14 residues. CDR3 DNA sequence: TGTGCCACCAGTGATTTGTCCTCGGTGAGAGCCCAGTACTTC. It is translated as CATSDLSSVRAQYF.

The chain couples TRBV29-1 to TRBJ1-2, with 7 bases fitting TRBD1. Germline V gives CDR1 SQVTM, CDR2 ANQGSEA. V was clipped by 2 bases and J by 10 bases; unmatched bases: 10. CDR3 length equals 13 residues. The CDR3 DNA is TGCAGCGTTGAAAGACGGGACAGTAGAACCTACACCTTC. It specifies CSVERRDSRTYTF.

The V gene is TRBV4-1, the J gene TRBJ2-3; 7 nucleotides match TRBD1. With 2 bases clipped from V and 11 bases from J, the junction kept 10 bases outside the gene matches. The CDR3 sequence is 14 residues long. Germline V CDR1 and CDR2: MGHRA, YSYEKL. The CDR3 DNA is TGCGCCAGCAGCCAACAGGGGGTCCCCGTTGGGCAGTATTTT. As protein: CASSQQGVPVGQYF.

The chain couples TRBV19 to TRBJ2-1, with 8 bases that match TRBD1. Looked up from germline, CDR1 is LNHDA and CDR2 is SQIVND (reference sequence). With V trimmed by 5 bases and J by 4 bases, 7 bases remained unmatched. This CDR3 is 15 amino acids long. This CDR3 is CASSPRTGFYNEQFF. The CDR3 DNA reads TGTGCCAGTAGTCCTCGGACAGGGTTTTACAATGAGCAGTTCTTC.

This chain connects TRBV5-6 to TRBJ2-3; 7 nucleotides align to TRBD1. CDR1 and CDR2 (germline): SGHDT, YYEEEE. The CDR3 has 15 amino acids. After removal of 0 bases from V and 3 bases from J, the junction contained 4 bases not matched to a gene. The CDR3 DNA follows: TGTGCCAGCAGCTTGGGTACAGGGGATACAGATACGCAGTATTTT. It is translated as CASSLGTGDTDTQYF.

The V and J genes are TRBV29-1 and TRBJ2-7; TRBD2 agrees at 7 bases. There are 14 residues in the CDR3. The V and J ends lost 2 bases and 9 bases, in that order; junction bases with no gene match: 13. In germline, CDR1 is SQVTM, CDR2 ANQGSEA. As DNA, the CDR3 is TGCAGCGTTGAACCCCCCGGGGGGTTACGAGGGCAGTACTTC. This gives the protein CSVEPPGGLRGQYF.

This rearrangement joins TRBV19 to TRBJ2-6, with TRBD1 as a possible D gene (6 bases). The CDR3 has 18 amino acids. The V end lost 6 bases, the J end lost 0 bases, and 18 bases lay between the germline ends. CDR1 is LNHDA, CDR2 SQIVND, per germline (reference sequence). The CDR3 DNA is TGTGCCAGTAGCAGGGTACAAGGGGGTTTCTCTGGGGCCAACGTCCTGACTTTC. Its translation is CASSRVQGGFSGANVLTF. Full variable domain (remainder filled in from reference TRBV19 and TRBJ2-6): DGGITQSPKYLFRKEGQNVTLSCEQNLNHDAMYWYRQDPGQGLRLIYYSQIVNDFQKGDIAEGYSVSREKKESFPLTVTSAQKNPTAFYLCASSRVQGGFSGANVLTFGAGSRLTVL.

The chain joins TRBV4-1 to TRBJ2-1; 13 bases match TRBD2. The length of the CDR3 is 16 residues. Germline values: CDR1 MGHRA, CDR2 YSYEKL. The junction had 5 bases not matched to a gene; V was cut back by 1 base and J by 8 bases. Here the CDR3 DNA reads TGCGCCAGCAGCCAAGCTGGGACTAGCGGGAATTATGAGCAGTTCTTC. It is translated as CASSQAGTSGNYEQFF.

The chain uses TRBV7-2 and TRBJ2-7; 8 bases match TRBD1. This CDR3 is 15 amino acids long. In germline, CDR1 is SGHTA, CDR2 FQGNSA. Trimming cost V 2 bases and J 3 bases; bases outside gene matches: 6. CDR3 region: CASSLQGAILYEQYF. CDR3 DNA sequence: TGTGCCAGCAGCTTACAGGGGGCGATTCTCTACGAGCAGTACTTC.

This sequence joins TRBV5-6 and TRBJ2-7; 13 positions agree with TRBD2. CDR1 is SGHDT and CDR2 is YYEEEE in the germline V gene. With 7 bases clipped from V and 5 bases from J, the junction kept 9 bases outside the gene matches. The CDR3 runs 15 residues. This CDR3 is CASSPLAGGSDEQYF. CDR3 sequence (DNA): TGTGCCAGCTCCCCACTAGCGGGAGGGTCTGACGAGCAGTACTTC.

This chain joins TRBV4-2 and TRBJ2-2; TRBD2 aligns across 13 bases. The CDR3 contains 17 residues. CDR1 is LGHNA, CDR2 YNFKEQ, per germline. Trimming at V came to 4 bases and at J to 2 bases, leaving 4 bases not matched to a gene. The CDR3 nucleotides are TGTGCCAGCAGCCCCGGACTAGCGGGAGTCAACACCGGGGAGCTGTTTTTT. Translating it yields CASSPGLAGVNTGELFF.

The chain uses TRBV9 and TRBJ2-1, with 8 bases fitting TRBD2. The CDR3 is 15 residues long. V gave up 4 bases and J gave up 7 bases; unmatched junction bases: 10. Germline-derived CDR1 and CDR2 are SGDLS and YYNGEE. Written as DNA, the CDR3 is TGTGCCAGCAGCATCAACGGGGCTAGCGGGAATGAGCAGTTCTTC. It is translated as CASSINGASGNEQFF. The full variable domain, completed using reference TRBV9 and TRBJ2-1, is DSGVTQTPKHLITATGQRVTLRCSPRSGDLSVYWYQQSLDQGLQFLIQYYNGEERAKGNILERFSAQQFPDLHSELNLSSLELGDSALYFCASSINGASGNEQFFGPGTRLTVL.